This TCR beta chain was observed in a study of blood T cells in healthy people across ages. A second PCR, run for roughly 7 to 11 cycles, used a sample-barcoded 5' primer plus a J-beta primer mix. TCRdb re-analysed the 5' RACE reads in MiXCR, keeping a single row per CDR3 protein. This table holds approximately 960,000 distinct CDR3 sequences, 29% found once. V shed 3 bases, J shed 2 bases, and the junction held 3 bases outside the gene matches. Germline V gene sequence: CDR1 GTSNPN, CDR2 SVGIG (reference sequence). The CDR3 totals 13 residues. These same records also appear under a second study, on T cells of mothers and their children.

This receptor was identified in a woman in her thirties or forties in good health. The rearrangement links TRBV30 to TRBJ1-1; 7 nucleotides line up with TRBD1. The specimen sequenced was blood. The CDR3: CAWRGQINTEAFF. CDR3 DNA sequence: TGTGCCTGGAGGGGACAGATCAACACTGAAGCTTTCTTT.